This T cell receptor (beta chain) was recorded in a study of post-analysis software for immune sequencing data. Study conclusions and caveats: TRBV5-6, TRBV5-1 and TRBV20-1 belonged to a set of about five TRBV segments that were more frequent in patients than controls.

This CDR3 has 14 amino acids. V was pared by 3 bases and J by 5 bases, with 11 bases between. Germline V CDR1 and CDR2: SGHAT, FQNNGV. cDNA libraries for TCR beta contained unique molecular identifiers. MiXCR, run by TCRdb on the PCR reads, gives a single entry per CDR3 protein. The table shows 700,000 to 900,000 distinct CDR3 sequences, with 46% occurring only once. This clonotype was detected only a few times. The antigen is not known. The clonotype comes from a girl aged 10 to 17 with multiple sclerosis. This chain connects TRBV11-2 to TRBJ2-1, with a possible D match to TRBD2 (5 bases). The sequencing input was blood. CDR3 in amino acids: CASSLTGWHNEQFF. The CDR3 nucleotides are TGTGCCAGCAGCTTGACGGGATGGCACAATGAGCAGTTCTTC.